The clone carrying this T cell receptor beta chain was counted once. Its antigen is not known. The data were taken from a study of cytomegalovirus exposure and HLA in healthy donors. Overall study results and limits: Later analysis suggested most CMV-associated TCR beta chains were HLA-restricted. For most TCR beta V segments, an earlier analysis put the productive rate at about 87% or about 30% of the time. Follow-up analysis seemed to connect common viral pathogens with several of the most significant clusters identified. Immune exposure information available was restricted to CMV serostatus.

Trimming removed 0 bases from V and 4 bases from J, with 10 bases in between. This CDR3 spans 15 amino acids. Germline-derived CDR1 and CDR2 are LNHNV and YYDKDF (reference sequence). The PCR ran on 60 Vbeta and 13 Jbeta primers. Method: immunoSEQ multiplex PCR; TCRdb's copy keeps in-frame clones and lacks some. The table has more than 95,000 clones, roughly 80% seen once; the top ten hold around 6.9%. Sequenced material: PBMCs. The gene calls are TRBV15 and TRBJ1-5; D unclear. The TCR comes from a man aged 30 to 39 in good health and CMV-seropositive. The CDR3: CATSRDGAENQPQHF. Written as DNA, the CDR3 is TGTGCCACCAGCAGAGATGGAGCGGAGAATCAGCCCCAGCATTTT.